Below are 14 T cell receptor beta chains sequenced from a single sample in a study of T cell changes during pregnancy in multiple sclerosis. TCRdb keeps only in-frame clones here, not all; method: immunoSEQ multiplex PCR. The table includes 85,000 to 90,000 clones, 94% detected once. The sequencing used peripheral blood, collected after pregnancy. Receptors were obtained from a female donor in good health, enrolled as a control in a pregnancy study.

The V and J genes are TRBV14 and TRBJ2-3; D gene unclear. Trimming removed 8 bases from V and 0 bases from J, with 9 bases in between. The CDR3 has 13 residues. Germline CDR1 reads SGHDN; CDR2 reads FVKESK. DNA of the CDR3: TGTGCCAGCTCAGAAGTTAGCACAGATACGCAGTATTTT. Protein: CASSEVSTDTQYF.

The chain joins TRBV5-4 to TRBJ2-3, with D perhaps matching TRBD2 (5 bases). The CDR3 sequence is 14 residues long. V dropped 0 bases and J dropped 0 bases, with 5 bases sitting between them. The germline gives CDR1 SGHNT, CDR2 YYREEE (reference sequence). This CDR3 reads CASSLAGSTDTQYF. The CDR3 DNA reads TGTGCCAGCAGCTTGGCGGGAAGCACAGATACGCAGTATTTT.

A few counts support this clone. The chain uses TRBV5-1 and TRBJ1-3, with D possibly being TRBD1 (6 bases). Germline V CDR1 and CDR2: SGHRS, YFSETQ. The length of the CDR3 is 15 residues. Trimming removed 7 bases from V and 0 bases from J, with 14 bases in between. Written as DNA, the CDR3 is TGCGCCAGCCGCCAAGGGGGAGCCTCTGGAAACACCATATATTTT. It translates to CASRQGGASGNTIYF.

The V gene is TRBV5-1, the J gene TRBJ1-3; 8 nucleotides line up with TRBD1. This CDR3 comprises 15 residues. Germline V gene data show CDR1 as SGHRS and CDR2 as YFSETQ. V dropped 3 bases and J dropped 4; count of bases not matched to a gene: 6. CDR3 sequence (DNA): TGCGCCAGCAGCTCCCTGACAGGGGAAGGAAACACCATATATTTT. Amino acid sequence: CASSSLTGEGNTIYF.

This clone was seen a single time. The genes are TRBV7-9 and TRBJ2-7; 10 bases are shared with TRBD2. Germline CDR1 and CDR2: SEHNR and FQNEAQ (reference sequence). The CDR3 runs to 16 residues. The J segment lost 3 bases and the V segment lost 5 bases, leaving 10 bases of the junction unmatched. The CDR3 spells CASSGSRTSGFYEQYF. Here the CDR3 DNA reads TGTGCCAGCAGCGGAAGTAGGACTAGCGGTTTCTACGAGCAGTACTTC. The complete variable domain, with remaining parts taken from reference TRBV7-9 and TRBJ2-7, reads DTGVSQNPRHKITKRGQNVTFRCDPISEHNRLYWYRQTLGQGPEFLTYFQNEAQLEKSRLLSDRFSAERPKGSFSTLEIQRTEQGDSAMYLCASSGSRTSGFYEQYFGPGTRLTVT.

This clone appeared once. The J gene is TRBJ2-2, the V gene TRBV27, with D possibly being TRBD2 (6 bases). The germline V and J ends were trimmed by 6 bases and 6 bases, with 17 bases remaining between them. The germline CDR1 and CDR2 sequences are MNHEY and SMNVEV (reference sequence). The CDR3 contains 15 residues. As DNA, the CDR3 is TGTGCCAGCAGATGGGCCTCGGCGGGATCCGGGGAGCTGTTTTTT. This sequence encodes CASRWASAGSGELFF.

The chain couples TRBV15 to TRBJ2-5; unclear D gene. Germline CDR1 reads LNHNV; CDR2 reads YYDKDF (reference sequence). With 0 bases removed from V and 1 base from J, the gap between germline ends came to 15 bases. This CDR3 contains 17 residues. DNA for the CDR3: TGTGCCACCAGCAGAGATCACCCCGAGGCCCTCCAAGAGACCCAGTACTTC. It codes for CATSRDHPEALQETQYF. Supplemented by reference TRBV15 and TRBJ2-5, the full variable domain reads DAMVIQNPRYQVTQFGKPVTLSCSQTLNHNVMYWYQQKSSQAPKLLFHYYDKDFNNEADTPDNFQSRRPNTSFCFLDIRSPGLGDTAMYLCATSRDHPEALQETQYFGPGTRLLVL.

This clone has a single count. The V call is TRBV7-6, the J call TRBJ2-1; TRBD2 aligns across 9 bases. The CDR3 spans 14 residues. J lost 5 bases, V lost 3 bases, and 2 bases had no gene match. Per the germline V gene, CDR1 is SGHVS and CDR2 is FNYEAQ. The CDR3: CASSLREGHNEQFF. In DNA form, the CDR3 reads TGTGCCAGCAGCTTGCGGGAGGGTCACAATGAGCAGTTCTTC.

As DNA, the CDR3 is TGTGCCAGCAGAGCCGGGACACAAACCTACGAGCAGTACTTC. This translates into CASRAGTQTYEQYF. The chain couples TRBV6-1 to TRBJ2-7, with TRBD1 as a possible D gene (6 bases). The V end lost 6 bases, the J end lost 2 bases, and 14 bases lay between the germline ends. CDR3 size: 14 residues. CDR1 is MNHNS and CDR2 is SASEGT in the germline V gene.

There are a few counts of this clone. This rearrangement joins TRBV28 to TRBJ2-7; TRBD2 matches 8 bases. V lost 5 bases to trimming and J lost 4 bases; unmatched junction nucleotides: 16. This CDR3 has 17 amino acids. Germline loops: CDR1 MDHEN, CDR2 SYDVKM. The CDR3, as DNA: TGTGCCAGCAGTCTGAACCTCGAGCGGGAGTCGGGGTACGAGCAGTACTTC. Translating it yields CASSLNLERESGYEQYF.

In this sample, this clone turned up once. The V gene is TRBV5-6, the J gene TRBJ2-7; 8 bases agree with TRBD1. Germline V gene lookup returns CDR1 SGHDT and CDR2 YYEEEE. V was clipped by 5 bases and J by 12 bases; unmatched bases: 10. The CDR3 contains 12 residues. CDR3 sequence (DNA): TGTGCCAGCAGATGGGGACAGGTCAAGTGGTACTTC. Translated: CASRWGQVKWYF. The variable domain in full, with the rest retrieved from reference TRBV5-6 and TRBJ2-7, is DAGVTQSPTHLIKTRGQQVTLRCSPKSGHDTVSWYQQALGQGPQFIFQYYEEEERQRGNFPDRFSGHQFPNYSSELNVNALLLGDSALYLCASRWGQVKWYFGPGTRLTVT.

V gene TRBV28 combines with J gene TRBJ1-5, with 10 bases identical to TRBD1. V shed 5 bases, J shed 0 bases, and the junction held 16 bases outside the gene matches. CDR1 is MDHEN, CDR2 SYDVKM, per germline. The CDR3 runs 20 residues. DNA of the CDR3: TGTGCCAGCAGTCCAAAACTTCCGGGACAGGGGCCGAATAGCAATCAGCCCCAGCATTTT. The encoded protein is CASSPKLPGQGPNSNQPQHF.

CDR3 residues: CASSRTSGYIYNEQFF. CDR3 bases: TGTGCCAGTAGTAGGACTAGCGGATATATTTACAATGAGCAGTTCTTC. The chain employs TRBV19 and TRBJ2-1; TRBD2 matches 10 bases. The CDR3 is 16 residues long. Germline loops: CDR1 LNHDA, CDR2 SQIVND (reference sequence). The V segment lost 4 bases and the J segment 4 bases; nucleotides outside the gene matches: 7. Supplemented by reference TRBV19 and TRBJ2-1, the full variable domain reads DGGITQSPKYLFRKEGQNVTLSCEQNLNHDAMYWYRQDPGQGLRLIYYSQIVNDFQKGDIAEGYSVSREKKESFPLTVTSAQKNPTAFYLCASSRTSGYIYNEQFFGPGTRLTVL.

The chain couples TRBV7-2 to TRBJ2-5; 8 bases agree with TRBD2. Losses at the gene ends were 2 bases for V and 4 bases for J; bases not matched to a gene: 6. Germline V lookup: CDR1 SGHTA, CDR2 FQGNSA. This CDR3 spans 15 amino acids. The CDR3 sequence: CASSLSGRVAETQYF. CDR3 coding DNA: TGTGCCAGCAGCTTATCCGGGAGGGTGGCAGAGACCCAGTACTTC. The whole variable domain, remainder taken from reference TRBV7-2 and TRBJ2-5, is GAGVSQSPSNKVTEKGKDVELRCDPISGHTALYWYRQSLGQGLEFLIYFQGNSAPDKSGLPSDRFSAERTGGSVSTLTIQRTQQEDSAVYLCASSLSGRVAETQYFGPGTRLLVL.